The clone carrying this T cell receptor (beta chain) was seen a few times. Its antigen is still unknown. MiXCR was run by TCRdb on the 5' RACE reads, yielding one entry per CDR3 protein. The sample contains 300,000 or so distinct CDR3 sequences, under 15% of which appear only once. This entry is derived from a study of T cells after yellow fever vaccination. Study-wide context: Any fraction with a low cell number was prepared using SMART-Seq v4 Ultra Low Input. Study-wide findings and caveats: Of the clonotypes, a small share occurred in both CD4 and CD8 compartments.

This CDR3 comprises 16 residues. The ends lost 4 bases at V and 4 bases at J; junction bases unmatched: 10. The germline gives CDR1 LGHNA, CDR2 YSLEER. This specimen consisted of CD4+ T cells sorted from PBMCs, obtained 45 days after the yellow fever booster vaccination. The rearrangement links TRBV4-3 to TRBJ2-7, with TRBD2 identical over 10 bases. This receptor was identified in a man aged 30 to 45 who received the YFV17D yellow fever vaccine. CDR3 DNA sequence: TGCGCCAGCAGCCCCGGGGCTAGCGGGAGAAGATACGAGCAGTACTTC. It translates to CASSPGASGRRYEQYF.